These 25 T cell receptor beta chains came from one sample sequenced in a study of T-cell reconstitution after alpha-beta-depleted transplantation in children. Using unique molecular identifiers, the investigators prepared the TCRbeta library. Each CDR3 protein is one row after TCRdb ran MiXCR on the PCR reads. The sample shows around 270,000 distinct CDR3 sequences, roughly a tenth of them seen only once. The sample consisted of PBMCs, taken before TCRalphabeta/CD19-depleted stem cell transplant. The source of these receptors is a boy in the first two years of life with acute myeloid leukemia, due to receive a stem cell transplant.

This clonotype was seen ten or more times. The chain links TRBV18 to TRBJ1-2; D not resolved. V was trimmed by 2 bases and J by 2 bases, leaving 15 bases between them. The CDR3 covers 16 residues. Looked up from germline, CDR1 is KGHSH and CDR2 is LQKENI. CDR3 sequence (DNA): TGTGCCAGCTCACCATATTCAGAGGGAGTGAACTATGGCTACACCTTC. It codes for CASSPYSEGVNYGYTF.

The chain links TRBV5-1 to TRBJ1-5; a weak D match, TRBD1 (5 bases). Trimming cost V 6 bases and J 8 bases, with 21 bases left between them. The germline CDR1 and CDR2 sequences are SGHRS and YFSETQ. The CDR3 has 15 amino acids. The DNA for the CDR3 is TGCGCCAGCAAACCCGGACACCTGAATGGGGAGCCCCAGCATTTT. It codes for CASKPGHLNGEPQHF.

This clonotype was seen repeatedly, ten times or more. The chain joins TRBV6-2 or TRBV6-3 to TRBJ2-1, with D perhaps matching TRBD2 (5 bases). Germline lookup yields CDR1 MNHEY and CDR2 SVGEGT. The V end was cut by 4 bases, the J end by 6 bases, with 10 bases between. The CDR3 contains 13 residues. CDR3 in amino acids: CASSSASPNEQFF. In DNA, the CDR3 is TGTGCCAGCAGTTCGGCTAGCCCCAATGAGCAGTTCTTC.

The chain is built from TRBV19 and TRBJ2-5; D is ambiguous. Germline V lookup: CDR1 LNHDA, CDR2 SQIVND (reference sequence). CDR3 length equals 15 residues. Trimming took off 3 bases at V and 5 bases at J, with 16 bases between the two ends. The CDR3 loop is CASSIAQSPGETQYF. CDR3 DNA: TGTGCCAGTAGTATCGCCCAGTCCCCCGGGGAGACCCAGTACTTC.

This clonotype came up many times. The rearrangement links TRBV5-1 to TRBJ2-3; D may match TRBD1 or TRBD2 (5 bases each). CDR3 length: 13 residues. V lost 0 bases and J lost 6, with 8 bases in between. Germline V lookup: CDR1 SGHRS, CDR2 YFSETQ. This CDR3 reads CASSLGRDDTQYF. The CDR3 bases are TGCGCCAGCAGCTTGGGACGGGACGATACGCAGTATTTT.

DNA for the CDR3: TGTGCCAGCAGTTACTCGATCGCTGGAAACACCATATATTTT. Protein: CASSYSIAGNTIYF. The chain employs TRBV6-5 and TRBJ1-3; D unclear. CDR1 and CDR2 (germline): MNHEY, SVGAGI. Trimming took 0 bases from V and 2 from J, leaving 5 bases between them. The CDR3 runs to 14 residues.

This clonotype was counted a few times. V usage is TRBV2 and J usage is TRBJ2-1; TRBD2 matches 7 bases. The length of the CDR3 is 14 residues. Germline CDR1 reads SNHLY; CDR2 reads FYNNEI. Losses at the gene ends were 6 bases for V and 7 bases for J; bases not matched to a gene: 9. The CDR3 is CASRREGRGNEQFF. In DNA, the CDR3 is TGTGCCAGCAGGAGGGAGGGCCGGGGGAATGAGCAGTTCTTC.

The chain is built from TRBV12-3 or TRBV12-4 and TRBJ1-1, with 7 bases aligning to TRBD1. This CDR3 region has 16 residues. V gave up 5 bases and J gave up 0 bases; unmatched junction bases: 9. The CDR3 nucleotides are TGTGCCAGCAGTCCCGGACAGGCCAGCATGAACACTGAAGCTTTCTTT. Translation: CASSPGQASMNTEAFF.

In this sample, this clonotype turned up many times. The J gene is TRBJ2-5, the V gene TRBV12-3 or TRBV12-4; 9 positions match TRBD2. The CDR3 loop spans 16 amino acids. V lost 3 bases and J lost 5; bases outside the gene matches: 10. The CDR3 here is CASSFVAGALKETQYF. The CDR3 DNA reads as TGTGCCAGCAGTTTCGTAGCGGGGGCTCTTAAGGAGACCCAGTACTTC.

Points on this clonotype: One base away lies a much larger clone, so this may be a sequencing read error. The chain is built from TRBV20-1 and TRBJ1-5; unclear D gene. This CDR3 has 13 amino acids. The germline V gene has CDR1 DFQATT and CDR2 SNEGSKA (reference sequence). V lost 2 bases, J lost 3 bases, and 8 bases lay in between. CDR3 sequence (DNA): TGCAGTGCTAGAACATATATCAATCAGCCCCAGCATTTT. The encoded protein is CSARTYINQPQHF.

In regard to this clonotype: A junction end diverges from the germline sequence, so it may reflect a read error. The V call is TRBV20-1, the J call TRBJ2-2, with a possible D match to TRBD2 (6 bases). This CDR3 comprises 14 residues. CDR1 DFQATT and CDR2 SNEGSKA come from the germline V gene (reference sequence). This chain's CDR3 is CSALGLTNTGELYF. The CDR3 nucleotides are TGCAGTGCTCTGGGACTTACGAACACCGGGGAGCTGTATTTT.

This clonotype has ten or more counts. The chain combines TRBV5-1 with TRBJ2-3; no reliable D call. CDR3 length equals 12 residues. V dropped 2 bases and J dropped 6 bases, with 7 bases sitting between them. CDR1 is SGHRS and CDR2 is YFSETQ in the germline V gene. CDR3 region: CASSFDRDTQYF. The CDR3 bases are TGCGCCAGCAGCTTCGATCGGGATACGCAGTATTTT.

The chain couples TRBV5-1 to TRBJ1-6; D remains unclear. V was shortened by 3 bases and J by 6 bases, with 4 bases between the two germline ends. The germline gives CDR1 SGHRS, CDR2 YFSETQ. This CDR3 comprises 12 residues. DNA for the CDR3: TGCGCCAGCAGCTACGGTAATTCACCCCTCCACTTT. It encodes CASSYGNSPLHF.

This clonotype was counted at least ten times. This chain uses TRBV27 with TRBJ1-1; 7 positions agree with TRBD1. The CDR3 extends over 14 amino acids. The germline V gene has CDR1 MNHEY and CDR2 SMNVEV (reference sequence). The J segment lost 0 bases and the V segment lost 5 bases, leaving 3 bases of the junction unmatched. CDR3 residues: CASSPGQLNTEAFF. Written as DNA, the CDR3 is TGTGCCAGCAGTCCGGGACAGTTGAACACTGAAGCTTTCTTT.

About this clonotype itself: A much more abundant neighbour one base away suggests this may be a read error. This CDR3 is CSVRTSGEDEQYF. CDR3 nucleotide sequence: TGCAGCGTCCGGACTAGCGGGGAGGACGAGCAGTACTTC. This chain joins TRBV29-1 and TRBJ2-7, with 12 bases lining up with TRBD2. In germline, CDR1 is SQVTM, CDR2 ANQGSEA. With 6 bases clipped from V and 5 bases from J, the junction kept 5 bases outside the gene matches. This CDR3 is 13 amino acids long.

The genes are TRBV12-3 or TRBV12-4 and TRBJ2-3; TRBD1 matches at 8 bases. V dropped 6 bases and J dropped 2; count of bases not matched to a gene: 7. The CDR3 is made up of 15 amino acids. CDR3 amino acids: CASRRPGQDTDTQYF. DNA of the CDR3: TGTGCCAGCAGGCGTCCGGGACAGGACACAGATACGCAGTATTTT.

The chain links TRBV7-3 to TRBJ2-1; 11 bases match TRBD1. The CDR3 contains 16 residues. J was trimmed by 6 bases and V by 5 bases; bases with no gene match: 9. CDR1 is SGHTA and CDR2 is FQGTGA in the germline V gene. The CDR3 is CASSPRGGTGGNEQFF. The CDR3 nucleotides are TGTGCCAGCAGCCCCCGGGGGGGGACAGGGGGCAATGAGCAGTTCTTC.

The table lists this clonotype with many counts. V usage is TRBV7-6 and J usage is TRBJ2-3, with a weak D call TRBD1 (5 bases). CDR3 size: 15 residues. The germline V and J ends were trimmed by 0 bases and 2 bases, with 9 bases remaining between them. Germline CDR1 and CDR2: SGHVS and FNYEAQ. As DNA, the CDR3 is TGTGCCAGCAGCTTAGCGGGGCGCACCACAGATACGCAGTATTTT. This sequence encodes CASSLAGRTTDTQYF. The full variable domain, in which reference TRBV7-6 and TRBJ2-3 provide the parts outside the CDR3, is GAGVSQSPRYKVTKRGQDVALRCDPISGHVSLYWYRQALGQGPEFLTYFNYEAQQDKSGLPNDRFSAERPEGSISTLTIQRTEQRDSAMYRCASSLAGRTTDTQYFGPGTRLTVL.

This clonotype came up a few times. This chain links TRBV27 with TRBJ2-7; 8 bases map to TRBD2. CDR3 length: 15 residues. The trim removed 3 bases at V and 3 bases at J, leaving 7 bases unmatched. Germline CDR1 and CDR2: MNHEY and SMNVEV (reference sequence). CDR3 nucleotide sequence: TGTGCCAGCAGTTTTTTCGGGGGGGCGATCTACGAGCAGTACTTC. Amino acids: CASSFFGGAIYEQYF.

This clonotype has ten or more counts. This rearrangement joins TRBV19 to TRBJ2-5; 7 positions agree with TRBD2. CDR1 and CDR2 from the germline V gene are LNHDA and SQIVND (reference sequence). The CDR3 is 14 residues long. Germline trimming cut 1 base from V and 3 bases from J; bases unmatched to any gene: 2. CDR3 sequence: CASSIVGLEETQYF. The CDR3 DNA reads TGTGCCAGTAGTATAGTCGGACTAGAAGAGACCCAGTACTTC.

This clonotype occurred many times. In DNA, the CDR3 is TGTGCCAGCAGCCAAGACATCGGCTACGAGCAGTACTTC. Translation gives CASSQDIGYEQYF. The genes are TRBV14 and TRBJ2-7; D is undetermined. The CDR3 has 13 amino acids. Germline V gene sequence: CDR1 SGHDN, CDR2 FVKESK. The V and J ends lost 0 bases and 3 bases respectively, with 6 bases between them. Full variable domain (outside the CDR3, taken from reference TRBV14 and TRBJ2-7): EAGVTQFPSHSVIEKGQTVTLRCDPISGHDNLYWYRRVMGKEIKFLLHFVKESKQDESGMPNNRFLAERTGGTYSTLKVQPAELEDSGVYFCASSQDIGYEQYFGPGTRLTVT.

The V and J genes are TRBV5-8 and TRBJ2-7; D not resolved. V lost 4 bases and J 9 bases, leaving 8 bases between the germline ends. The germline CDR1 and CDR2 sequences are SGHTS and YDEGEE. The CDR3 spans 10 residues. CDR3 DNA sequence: TGTGCCAGCAGCCTTGGCGCGCAGTACTTC. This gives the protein CASSLGAQYF.

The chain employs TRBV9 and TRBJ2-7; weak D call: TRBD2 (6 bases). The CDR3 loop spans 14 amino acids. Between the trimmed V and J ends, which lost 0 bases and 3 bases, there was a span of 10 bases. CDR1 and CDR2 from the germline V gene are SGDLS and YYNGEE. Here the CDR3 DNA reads TGTGCCAGCAGCGTAGACCAGGGAGGCTACGAGCAGTACTTC. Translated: CASSVDQGGYEQYF.

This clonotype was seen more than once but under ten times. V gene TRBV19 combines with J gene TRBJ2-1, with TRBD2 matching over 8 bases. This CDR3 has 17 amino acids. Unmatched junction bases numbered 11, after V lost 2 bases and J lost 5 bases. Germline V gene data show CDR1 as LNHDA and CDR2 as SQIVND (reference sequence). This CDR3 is CASSINGAGGFDNEQFF. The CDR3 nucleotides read TGTGCCAGTAGTATAAATGGGGCGGGGGGCTTCGACAATGAGCAGTTCTTC. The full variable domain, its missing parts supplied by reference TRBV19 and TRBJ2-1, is DGGITQSPKYLFRKEGQNVTLSCEQNLNHDAMYWYRQDPGQGLRLIYYSQIVNDFQKGDIAEGYSVSREKKESFPLTVTSAQKNPTAFYLCASSINGAGGFDNEQFFGPGTRLTVL.

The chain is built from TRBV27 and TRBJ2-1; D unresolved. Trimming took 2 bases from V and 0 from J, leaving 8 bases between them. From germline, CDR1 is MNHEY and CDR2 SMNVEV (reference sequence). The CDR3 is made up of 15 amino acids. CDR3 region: CASSLSQSSYNEQFF. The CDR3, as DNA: TGTGCCAGCAGTTTAAGTCAGAGCTCCTACAATGAGCAGTTCTTC.